This entry is about one TCR beta chain. Its antigen remains unknown. The data derive from a study of OX40 agonist ivuxolimab in advanced cancers. Turning to the study itself: The drug used for patients, ivuxolimab, was an agonistic anti-OX40 (CD134) antibody. Study observations and caveats: CD8+ T cells showed, on average, more clonal expansion than CD4+ cells.

Some clones are missing from TCRdb's copy, which holds only in-frame ones; the method was immunoSEQ multiplex PCR. The table includes approximately 84,000 clones, 85% to 95% detected once. It was autoimmune disease history or systemic immunosuppression that excluded patients. This CDR3 has 13 amino acids. With 0 bases removed from V and 6 bases from J, the gap between germline ends came to 7 bases. Per the germline V gene, CDR1 is MNHNY and CDR2 is SVGAGI (reference sequence). V gene TRBV6-6 combines with J gene TRBJ2-3; D unresolved. The source was CD4+ or CD8+ T cells sorted from blood, collected in a trial of the OX40 agonist ivuxolimab. This receptor was identified in an adult with an advanced solid tumor such as melanoma, head and neck, liver or kidney cancer. Written as DNA, the CDR3 is TGTGCCAGCAGTTACTCCGGACGGGATACGCAGTATTTT. It yields the protein CASSYSGRDTQYF.